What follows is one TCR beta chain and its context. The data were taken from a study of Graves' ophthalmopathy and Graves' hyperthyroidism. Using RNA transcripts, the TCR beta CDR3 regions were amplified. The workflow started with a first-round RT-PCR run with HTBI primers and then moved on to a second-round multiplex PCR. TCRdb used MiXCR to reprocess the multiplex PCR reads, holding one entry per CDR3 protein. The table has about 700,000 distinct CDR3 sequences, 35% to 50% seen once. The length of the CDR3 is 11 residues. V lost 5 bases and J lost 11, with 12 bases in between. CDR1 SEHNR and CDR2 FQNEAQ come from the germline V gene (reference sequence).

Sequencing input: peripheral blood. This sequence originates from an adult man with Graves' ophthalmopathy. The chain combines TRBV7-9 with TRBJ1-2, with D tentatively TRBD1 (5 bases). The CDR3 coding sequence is TGTGCCAGCAGCGAAGGAGGGGATTACACCTTC. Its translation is CASSEGGDYTF.